A single T cell receptor beta chain is shown here with its context. Its antigen remains unidentified. The input lacks base qualities; no much larger clone sits a single base away. The data stem from a study of control samples from healthy donors and cancer patients (dated by TCRdb to 2019 to 2021). The library was prepared using the immunoSEQ multiplex PCR assay. Here the immuneACCESS table is served through TCRdb, limited to in-frame sequences with V and J called. Missing clones are a known gap in these copies; in checked studies unresolved V genes cover under half, and the rest lacks a known reason. The sample profile shows 150,000 to 190,000 clones; about 93% of them were found once. 2% to 2.5% of the sample goes to the ten largest clones. The germline V gene supplies CDR1 KGHSH and CDR2 LQKENI. CDR3 length: 15 amino acids, cysteine to phenylalanine. This entry keeps only the CDR3 DNA: 45 bases, framed from base 1. V loses 6 bases at its end and J loses 2 bases; junction bases beyond the gene matches: 9.

This chain is built from TRBV18 and TRBJ2-7; 8 nucleotides in the junction match TRBD1. The sample consisted of blood. This clonotype originated in a man aged 50 to 59 in good health. The sequenced DNA is TGTGCCAGCTCGGTCCAGGGGGCTGCCACCTACGAGCAGTACTTC. Its protein is CASSVQGAATYEQYF.